Following are 18 T cell receptor beta chains from one sample sequenced in a study of cytomegalovirus exposure and HLA in healthy donors. TCRdb's copy holds only in-frame clones and misses some; the assay was immunoSEQ multiplex PCR. The profile shows around 70,000 clones, about 95% of them singletons. Material: PBMCs. These receptors originate from a man between 18 and 35 years old in good health and CMV-seronegative.

The V and J genes are TRBV30 and TRBJ1-5; no clear D. This CDR3 is 14 amino acids long. In germline, CDR1 is GTSNPN, CDR2 SVGIG (reference sequence). The V gene lost 4 bases and the J gene lost 3 bases, with 13 bases spanning the gap. This chain's CDR3 is CAWTPDIYNQPQHF. The CDR3 coding sequence is TGTGCCTGGACTCCTGACATATACAATCAGCCCCAGCATTTT.

The chain employs TRBV10-3 and TRBJ2-3, with 13 bases fitting TRBD2. This CDR3 is 16 amino acids long. CDR1 and CDR2 from the germline V gene are ENHRY and SYGVKD. The trim removed 10 bases at V and 3 bases at J, leaving 10 bases unmatched. The CDR3 DNA follows: TGTGCCACCTCCAGCCTACTAGCGGGGGGGACAGATACGCAGTATTTT. Its protein is CATSSLLAGGTDTQYF.

V gene TRBV28 combines with J gene TRBJ2-6; D gene ambiguous. The CDR3 spans 15 residues. The germline V gene encodes CDR1 MDHEN and CDR2 SYDVKM. V shed 1 base and J shed 0 bases, with 4 bases lying between them. DNA of the CDR3: TGTGCCAGCAGTTTATCAGTCTCTGGGGCCAACGTCCTGACTTTC. This translates into CASSLSVSGANVLTF.

The chain couples TRBV2 to TRBJ1-2, with 8 bases fitting TRBD1. The length of the CDR3 is 15 residues. Germline CDR1 is SNHLY and CDR2 is FYNNEI. J gave up 2 bases and V 6 bases, and 8 bases lay outside the gene matches. CDR3 sequence: CASRRTGYGNYGYTF. CDR3 DNA sequence: TGTGCCAGCAGGAGGACAGGGTATGGGAACTATGGCTACACCTTC.

The chain uses TRBV30 and TRBJ1-4; 8 bases align to TRBD1. V lost 5 bases and J lost 4; bases outside the gene matches: 3. The CDR3 length is 13 residues. Germline assignment: CDR1 GTSNPN and CDR2 SVGIG (reference sequence). CDR3: CAWDRGYNEKLFF. CDR3 DNA: TGTGCCTGGGACAGGGGATATAATGAAAAACTGTTTTTT. Based on the CDR3 plus reference TRBV30 and TRBJ1-4, the full variable domain is SQTIHQWPATLVQPVGSPLSLECTVEGTSNPNLYWYRQAAGRGLQLLFYSVGIGQISSEVPQNLSASRPQDRQFILSSKKLLLSDSGFYLCAWDRGYNEKLFFGSGTQLSVL.

The chain has TRBV7-9 and TRBJ1-1; 8 bases agree with TRBD1. Germline-derived CDR1 and CDR2 are SEHNR and FQNEAQ (reference sequence). The CDR3 spans 15 residues. V trimming: 5 bases; J trimming: 4 bases; junction bases outside the gene matches: 9. The CDR3 DNA sequence: TGTGCCAGCAGCCTAGGACGGACAGGGAGCACTGAAGCTTTCTTT. Its protein is CASSLGRTGSTEAFF.

V is TRBV6-4 and J is TRBJ2-3; the D gene is possibly TRBD2 (5 bases). The ends were cut back, 4 bases at V and 0 bases at J, with 8 bases in the middle. Germline V lookup: CDR1 MRHNA, CDR2 SNTAGT. This CDR3 contains 14 residues. The CDR3 is CASSVGLSTDTQYF. The CDR3 DNA follows: TGTGCCAGCAGTGTCGGACTGAGCACAGATACGCAGTATTTT.

The chain recombines TRBV16 with TRBJ2-3; no firm D call. V dropped 1 base and J dropped 1 base, with 6 bases sitting between them. The CDR3 consists of 14 residues. CDR1 is KGHSY and CDR2 is FQNENV in the germline V gene. In nucleotides, the CDR3 is TGTGCCAGCAGCCAATACGGAGGCACAGATACGCAGTATTTT. It is translated as CASSQYGGTDTQYF.

The rearrangement uses TRBV13 and TRBJ2-1, with TRBD2 matching over 10 bases. CDR3 length equals 17 residues. Germline loops: CDR1 PRHDT, CDR2 FYEKMQ (reference sequence). The V and J ends lost 3 bases and 8 bases, in that order; junction bases with no gene match: 13. This CDR3 is CASSFGMGTSAGDEQFF. CDR3 coding DNA: TGTGCCAGCAGCTTCGGAATGGGGACTAGCGCAGGGGATGAGCAGTTCTTC.

The rearrangement uses TRBV6-1 and TRBJ1-2; D unresolved. Germline loops: CDR1 MNHNS, CDR2 SASEGT. Trimming cost V 8 bases and J 4 bases, with 17 bases left between them. The CDR3 is 14 residues long. This CDR3 reads CASARTVDFYGYTF. The CDR3 bases are TGTGCCAGCGCCAGGACTGTAGATTTCTATGGCTACACCTTC.

The V call is TRBV4-3, the J call TRBJ1-2; D is unresolved. V dropped 0 bases and J dropped 4 bases, with 12 bases sitting between them. The germline gives CDR1 LGHNA, CDR2 YSLEER. This CDR3 contains 15 residues. The CDR3 bases are TGCGCCAGCAGCCAAGATCCACAGCCCGCCTATGGCTACACCTTC. Protein: CASSQDPQPAYGYTF.

V is TRBV15 and J is TRBJ2-1; 12 nucleotides agree with TRBD2. V shed 3 bases and J 4 bases; nucleotides not matched to a gene: 7. The CDR3 has 17 residues. In germline, CDR1 is LNHNV, CDR2 YYDKDF (reference sequence). The CDR3 protein is CATSSTRTSGVYNEQFF. In nucleotides, the CDR3 is TGTGCCACCAGCAGTACCCGGACTAGCGGGGTTTACAATGAGCAGTTCTTC.

V usage is TRBV7-2 and J usage is TRBJ1-1, with D perhaps matching TRBD1 (6 bases). The germline gives CDR1 SGHTA, CDR2 FQGNSA. Trimming took 4 bases from V and 0 from J, leaving 12 bases between them. The CDR3 sequence is 15 residues long. For the CDR3, the DNA is TGTGCCAGCAGCTACCAAACAGGGTTGAACACTGAAGCTTTCTTT. This codes for CASSYQTGLNTEAFF.

This chain uses TRBV7-8 with TRBJ2-3; TRBD1 is a possible D gene (6 bases). V dropped 3 bases and J dropped 8 bases, with 15 bases sitting between them. The CDR3 totals 14 residues. Per the germline V gene, CDR1 is SGHVS and CDR2 is FQNEAQ. The CDR3 region is CASSLDRAPGTQYF. In DNA form, the CDR3 reads TGTGCCAGCAGCTTGGACAGAGCCCCGGGTACGCAGTATTTT.

This sequence joins TRBV29-1 and TRBJ2-2, with D tentatively TRBD2 (6 bases). The germline gives CDR1 SQVTM, CDR2 ANQGSEA. V was trimmed by 5 bases and J by 3 bases, leaving 16 bases between them. CDR3 size: 15 residues. The CDR3: CSVKTVPGDTGELFF. The CDR3 coding sequence is TGCAGCGTTAAGACGGTCCCGGGGGACACCGGGGAGCTGTTTTTT.

The chain carries TRBV6-4 and TRBJ1-1; TRBD1 agrees at 7 bases. The V and J ends lost 3 bases and 7 bases, in that order; junction bases with no gene match: 14. The germline V gene has CDR1 MRHNA and CDR2 SNTAGT. CDR3 length equals 16 residues. As DNA, the CDR3 is TGTGCCAGCAGTGAGACAGGGTCTTCTTTACGGGGTGAAGCTTTCTTT. Protein sequence: CASSETGSSLRGEAFF.

The V gene is TRBV28, the J gene TRBJ2-2, with D uncertain. From germline, CDR1 is MDHEN and CDR2 SYDVKM. This CDR3 has 11 amino acids. The V and J ends lost 6 bases and 4 bases respectively, with 3 bases between them. CDR3 coding DNA: TGTGCCAGCAGGGCCACCGGGGAGCTGTTTTTT. This encodes CASRATGELFF.

The chain joins TRBV7-9 to TRBJ1-6, with 7 bases identical to TRBD1. The length of the CDR3 is 15 residues. With V trimmed by 5 bases and J by 7 bases, 8 bases remained unmatched. CDR1 SEHNR and CDR2 FQNEAQ come from the germline V gene (reference sequence). The CDR3 sequence is CASSVPGTANSPLHF. The CDR3 DNA sequence: TGTGCCAGCAGCGTACCCGGGACAGCGAATTCACCCCTCCACTTT.